This is a list of T cell receptor beta chains from one sample in a study of blood T cell repertoires in COVID-19. Generated by immunoSEQ multiplex PCR, the TCRdb table keeps only in-frame clones and is missing some. The sample has around 46,000 clones; roughly 83% are singletons. Sequenced sample: peripheral blood. All receptors derive from a man between 65 and 79 years old with acute or convalescent COVID-19. Both conserved end residues are part of each CDR3. A D gene is named only where the DNA matches it firmly. Clone size is shown for a subset of rows, as once, few, many or a class of expanded clone.

V	D	length	J	size	DNA	CDR3
TRBV29-1	TRBD1	12	TRBJ1-2	-	TGCAGCGTCGCGGCCGGGACAGATGGCTACACCTTC	CSVAAGTDGYTF
TRBV20-1	TRBD2	11	TRBJ2-1	-	TGCAGTGCTTCCGCGGGGACTAGTTTGTTCTTC	CSASAGTSLFF
TRBV18	-	14	TRBJ2-7	-	TGTGCCAGCTCACTTGGGACAACCTCCTACGAGCAGTACTTC	CASSLGTTSYEQYF
TRBV11-2	TRBD2	17	TRBJ2-3	-	TGTGCCAGCAGCTTAGTTGGCCTAGCGGTGGGAAGTGGTACGCAGTATTTT	CASSLVGLAVGSGTQYF
TRBV7-2	-	15	TRBJ1-5	-	TGTGCCAGCAGCTTAGTTGGGGGGATAACTCAGCCCCAGCATTTT	CASSLVGGITQPQHF
TRBV15	-	13	TRBJ1-5	once	TGTGCCACCAGCAGCCATAGCAATCAGCCCCAGCATTTT	CATSSHSNQPQHF
TRBV28	TRBD2	14	TRBJ2-1	-	TGTGCCAGCGATAGCGGGAGGTCCTACAATGAGCAGTTCTTC	CASDSGRSYNEQFF
TRBV28	-	15	TRBJ2-7	-	TGTGCCAGCAGTTTACAGGCGACTAGTTTCTACGAGCAGTACTTC	CASSLQATSFYEQYF
TRBV19	-	14	TRBJ2-2	-	TGTGCCAGCTCCATAGTCCCAGGGGCCGGGGAGCTGTTTTTT	CASSIVPGAGELFF
TRBV3-1/TRBV3-2	-	13	TRBJ1-1	-	TGTGCCAGCAGCCCCCTCAGGGATGGGGAAGCTTTCTTT	CASSPLRDGEAFF
TRBV6-5	-	15	TRBJ1-1	few	TGTGCCAGCAGCCACCACCGGGACATTGAAACTGAAGCTTTCTTT	CASSHHRDIETEAFF
TRBV11-1	-	15	TRBJ2-3	-	TGTGCCAGCAGCTTAGGGAGGACCAGCACAGATACGCAGTATTTT	CASSLGRTSTDTQYF
TRBV27	-	15	TRBJ1-3	once	TGTGCCAGCAGGCCGGGGGGGACAACTGGAAACACCATATATTTT	CASRPGGTTGNTIYF
TRBV4-3	-	12	TRBJ1-2	-	TGCGCCAGCAGCCAAGCGGGGAACGGCTACACCTTC	CASSQAGNGYTF
TRBV28	-	16	TRBJ1-5	once	TGTGCCAGCAGTGAGGGAGAGGGTTATAGCAATCAGCCCCAGCATTTT	CASSEGEGYSNQPQHF
TRBV18	TRBD1	14	TRBJ1-6	-	TGTGCCAGCTCACCAGACAGGGCGTCTTCACCCCTCCACTTT	CASSPDRASSPLHF
TRBV5-6	-	12	TRBJ2-5	-	TGTGCCAGCAGCTTGGACAGACAGACCCAGTACTTC	CASSLDRQTQYF
TRBV7-2	-	14	TRBJ2-7	-	TGTGCCAGCAGCTTTCGGACTGCCTCCTACGAGCAGTACTTC	CASSFRTASYEQYF
TRBV6-5	-	13	TRBJ1-1	few	TGTGCCAGCAGTTACCTCAGGAACACTGAAGCTTTCTTT	CASSYLRNTEAFF
TRBV28	TRBD2	12	TRBJ2-4	-	TGTGCCAGCAGTACGCCACTAGCGTCCCCGTACTTC	CASSTPLASPYF
TRBV7-2	-	14	TRBJ1-5	-	TGTGCCAGCAGCGTGGACCCGGCGGGGCAGCCCCAGCATTTT	CASSVDPAGQPQHF
TRBV7-9	TRBD1	14	TRBJ1-2	-	TGTGCCAGCAGCATGACAGGGGGCGCGGATGGCTACACCTTC	CASSMTGGADGYTF
TRBV28	-	13	TRBJ1-4	-	TGTGCCAGCAGTTCCCGGGACACAGGAGTACTGTTTTTT	CASSSRDTGVLFF
TRBV5-1	-	14	TRBJ1-1	-	TGCGCCAGCAGCTTGCGCGCGAAGAACACTGAAGCTTTCTTT	CASSLRAKNTEAFF
TRBV29-1	TRBD1	14	TRBJ1-1	-	TGCAGCGTTGTTACAGGGGGTGGGGAAAGTGAAGCTTTCTTT	CSVVTGGGESEAFF
TRBV4-1	-	12	TRBJ2-3	-	TGCGCCAGCAGGGTGGGGCTAGGGACGCAGTATTTT	CASRVGLGTQYF
TRBV3-1/TRBV3-2	TRBD1	14	TRBJ1-1	-	TGTGCCAGCAGCCGACAGGGGCCGAACACTGAAGCTTTCTTT	CASSRQGPNTEAFF
TRBV30	-	16	TRBJ2-3	-	TGTGCCTGGAGACTCGGGAGTCGGATAGGAGGAGATACGCAGTATTTT	CAWRLGSRIGGDTQYF
TRBV12-3/TRBV12-4	-	12	TRBJ2-5	-	TGTGCCAGCAGCAGAGGCAGGGTCGCCCAGTACTTC	CASSRGRVAQYF